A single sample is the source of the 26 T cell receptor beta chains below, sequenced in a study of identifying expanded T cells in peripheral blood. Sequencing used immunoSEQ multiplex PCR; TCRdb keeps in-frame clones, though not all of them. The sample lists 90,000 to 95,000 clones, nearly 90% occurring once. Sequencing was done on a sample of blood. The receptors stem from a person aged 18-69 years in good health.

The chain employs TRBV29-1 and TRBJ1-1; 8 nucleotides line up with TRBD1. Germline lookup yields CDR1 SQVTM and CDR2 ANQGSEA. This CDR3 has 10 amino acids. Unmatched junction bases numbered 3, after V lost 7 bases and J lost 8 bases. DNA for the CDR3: TGCAGCGCTAGACAGGGGGAAGCTTTCTTT. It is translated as CSARQGEAFF.

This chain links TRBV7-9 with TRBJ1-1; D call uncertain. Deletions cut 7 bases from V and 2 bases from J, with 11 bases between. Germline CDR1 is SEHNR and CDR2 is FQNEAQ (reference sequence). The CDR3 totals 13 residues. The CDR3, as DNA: TGTGCCAGCACCCCTCTTAAAAACACTGAAGCTTTCTTT. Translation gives CASTPLKNTEAFF.

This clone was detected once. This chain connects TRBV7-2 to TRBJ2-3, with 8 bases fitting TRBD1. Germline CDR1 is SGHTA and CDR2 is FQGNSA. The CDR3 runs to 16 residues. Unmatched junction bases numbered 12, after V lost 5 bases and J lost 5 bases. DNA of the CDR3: TGTGCCAGCAGCCAAGGGAGACAGGGGATTCAAGATACGCAGTATTTT. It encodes CASSQGRQGIQDTQYF.

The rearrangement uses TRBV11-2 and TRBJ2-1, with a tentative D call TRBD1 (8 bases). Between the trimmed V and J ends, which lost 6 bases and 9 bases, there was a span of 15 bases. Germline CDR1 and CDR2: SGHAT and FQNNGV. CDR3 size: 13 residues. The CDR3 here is CASRQGGAGEQFF. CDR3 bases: TGTGCCAGCAGACAGGGGGGGGCAGGTGAGCAGTTCTTC.

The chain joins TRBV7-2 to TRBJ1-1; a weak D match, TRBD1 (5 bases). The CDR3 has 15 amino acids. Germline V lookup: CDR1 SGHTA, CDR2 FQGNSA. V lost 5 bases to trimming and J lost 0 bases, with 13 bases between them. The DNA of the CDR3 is TGTGCCAGCAGCCCGTCGGGACGGGTGAACACTGAAGCTTTCTTT. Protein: CASSPSGRVNTEAFF. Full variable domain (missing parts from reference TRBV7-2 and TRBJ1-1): GAGVSQSPSNKVTEKGKDVELRCDPISGHTALYWYRQSLGQGLEFLIYFQGNSAPDKSGLPSDRFSAERTGGSVSTLTIQRTQQEDSAVYLCASSPSGRVNTEAFFGQGTRLTVV.

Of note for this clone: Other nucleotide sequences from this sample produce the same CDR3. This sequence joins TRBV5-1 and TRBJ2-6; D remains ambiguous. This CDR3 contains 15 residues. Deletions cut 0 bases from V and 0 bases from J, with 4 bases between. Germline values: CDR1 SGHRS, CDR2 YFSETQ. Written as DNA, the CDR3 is TGCGCCAGCAGCTTGGACCTCTCTGGGGCCAACGTCCTGACTTTC. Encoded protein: CASSLDLSGANVLTF.

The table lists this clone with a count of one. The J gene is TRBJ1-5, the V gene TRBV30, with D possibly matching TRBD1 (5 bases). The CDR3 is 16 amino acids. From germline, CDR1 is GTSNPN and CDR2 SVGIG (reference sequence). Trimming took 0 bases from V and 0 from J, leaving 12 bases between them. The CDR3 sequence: CAWSVGAGYSNQPQHF. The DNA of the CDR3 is TGTGCCTGGAGTGTAGGGGCGGGATATAGCAATCAGCCCCAGCATTTT.

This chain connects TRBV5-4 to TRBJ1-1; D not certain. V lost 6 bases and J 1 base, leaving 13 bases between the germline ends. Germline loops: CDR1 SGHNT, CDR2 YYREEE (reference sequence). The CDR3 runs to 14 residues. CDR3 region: CASTNVDGNTEAFF. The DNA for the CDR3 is TGTGCCAGCACCAACGTAGACGGGAACACTGAAGCTTTCTTT.

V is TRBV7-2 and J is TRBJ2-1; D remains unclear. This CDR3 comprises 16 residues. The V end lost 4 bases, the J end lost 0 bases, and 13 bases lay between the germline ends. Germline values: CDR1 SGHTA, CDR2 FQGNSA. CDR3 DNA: TGTGCCAGCAGCTCCGATGAGTACTACTCCTACAATGAGCAGTTCTTC. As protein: CASSSDEYYSYNEQFF.

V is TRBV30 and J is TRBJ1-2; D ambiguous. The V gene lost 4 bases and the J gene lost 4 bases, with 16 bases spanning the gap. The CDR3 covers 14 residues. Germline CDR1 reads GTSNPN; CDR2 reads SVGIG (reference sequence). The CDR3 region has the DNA TGTGCCTGGACCCCTCGGAGCTGGGGCTATGGCTACACCTTC. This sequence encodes CAWTPRSWGYGYTF.

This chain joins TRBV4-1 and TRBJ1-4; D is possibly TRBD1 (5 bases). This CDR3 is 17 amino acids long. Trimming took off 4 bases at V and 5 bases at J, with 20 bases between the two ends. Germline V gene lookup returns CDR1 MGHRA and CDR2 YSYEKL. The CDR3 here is CASSPDPPGRGNEKLFF. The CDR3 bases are TGCGCCAGCAGCCCCGACCCTCCGGGACGGGGAAATGAAAAACTGTTTTTT.

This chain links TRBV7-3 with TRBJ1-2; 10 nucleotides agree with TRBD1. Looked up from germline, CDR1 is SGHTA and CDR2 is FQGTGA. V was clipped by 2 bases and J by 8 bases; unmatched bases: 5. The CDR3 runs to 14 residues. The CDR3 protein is CASSLGQGEEGYTF. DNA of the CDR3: TGTGCCAGCAGCTTAGGACAGGGGGAAGAAGGCTACACCTTC. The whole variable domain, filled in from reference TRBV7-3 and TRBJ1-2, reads GAGVSQTPSNKVTEKGKYVELRCDPISGHTALYWYRQSLGQGPEFLIYFQGTGAADDSGLPNDRFFAVRPEGSVSTLKIQRTERGDSAVYLCASSLGQGEEGYTFGSGTRLTVV.

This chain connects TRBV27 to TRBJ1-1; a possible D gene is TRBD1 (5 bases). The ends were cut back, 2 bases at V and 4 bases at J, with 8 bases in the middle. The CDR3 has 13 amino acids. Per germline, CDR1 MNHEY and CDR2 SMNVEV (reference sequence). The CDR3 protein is CASSLGGGTEAFF. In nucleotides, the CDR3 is TGTGCCAGCAGTTTAGGCGGGGGCACTGAAGCTTTCTTT.

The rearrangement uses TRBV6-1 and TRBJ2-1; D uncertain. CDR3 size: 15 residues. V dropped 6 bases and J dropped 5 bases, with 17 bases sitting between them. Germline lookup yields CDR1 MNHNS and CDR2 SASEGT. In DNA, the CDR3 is TGTGCCAGCAGCGCTACATCTCTCAACGACAATGAGCAGTTCTTC. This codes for CASSATSLNDNEQFF.

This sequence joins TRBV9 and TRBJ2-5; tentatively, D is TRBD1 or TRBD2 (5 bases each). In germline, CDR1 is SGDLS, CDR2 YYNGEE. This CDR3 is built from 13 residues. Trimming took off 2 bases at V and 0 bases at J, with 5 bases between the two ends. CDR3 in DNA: TGTGCCAGCAGCGTGGGGGACCAAGAGACCCAGTACTTC. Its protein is CASSVGDQETQYF.

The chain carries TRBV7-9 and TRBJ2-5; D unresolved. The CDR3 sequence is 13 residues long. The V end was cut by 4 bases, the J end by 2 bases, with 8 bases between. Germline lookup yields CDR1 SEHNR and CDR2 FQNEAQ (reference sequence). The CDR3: CASSSPKQETQYF. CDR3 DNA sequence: TGTGCCAGCAGCTCCCCGAAACAAGAGACCCAGTACTTC.

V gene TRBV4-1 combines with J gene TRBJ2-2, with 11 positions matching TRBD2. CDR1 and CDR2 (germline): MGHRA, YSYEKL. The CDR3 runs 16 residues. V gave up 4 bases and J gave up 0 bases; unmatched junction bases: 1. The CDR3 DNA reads TGCGCCAGCAGCCCTAGCGGGAGGCCGAACACCGGGGAGCTGTTTTTT. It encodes CASSPSGRPNTGELFF.

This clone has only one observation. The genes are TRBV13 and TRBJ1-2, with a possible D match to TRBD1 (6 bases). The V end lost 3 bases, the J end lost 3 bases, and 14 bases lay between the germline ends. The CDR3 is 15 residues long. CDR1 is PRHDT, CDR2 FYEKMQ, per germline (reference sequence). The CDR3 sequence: CASSLGHTGHYGYTF. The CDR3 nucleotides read TGTGCCAGCAGCTTGGGACACACCGGGCACTATGGCTACACCTTC.

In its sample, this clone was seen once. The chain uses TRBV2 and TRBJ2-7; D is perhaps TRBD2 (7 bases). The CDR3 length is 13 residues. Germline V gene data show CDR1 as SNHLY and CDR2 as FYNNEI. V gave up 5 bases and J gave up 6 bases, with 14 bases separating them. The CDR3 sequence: CASSWRGQGEQYF. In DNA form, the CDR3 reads TGTGCCAGCAGTTGGCGGGGGCAGGGCGAGCAGTACTTC.

CDR3 sequence (DNA): TGCAGCGTCCGCCGGGACAGGGAGTACGGCTACACCTTC. The encoded protein is CSVRRDREYGYTF. The rearrangement joins TRBV29-1 to TRBJ1-2; 9 bases fit TRBD1. CDR3 size: 13 residues. J lost 8 bases, V lost 6 bases, and 10 bases had no gene match. CDR1 is SQVTM, CDR2 ANQGSEA, per germline. Looking up the rest from reference TRBV29-1 and TRBJ1-2 gives the full variable domain: SAVISQKPSRDICQRGTSLTIQCQVDSQVTMMFWYRQQPGQSLTLIATANQGSEATYESGFVIDKFPISRPNLTFSTLTVSNMSPEDSSIYLCSVRRDREYGYTFGSGTRLTVV.

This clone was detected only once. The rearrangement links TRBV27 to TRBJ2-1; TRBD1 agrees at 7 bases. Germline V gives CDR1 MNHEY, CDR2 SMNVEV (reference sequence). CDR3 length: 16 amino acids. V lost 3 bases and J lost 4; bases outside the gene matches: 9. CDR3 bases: TGTGCCAGCAGTTTGACGACAGGGCGGATTTACAATGAGCAGTTCTTC. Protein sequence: CASSLTTGRIYNEQFF.

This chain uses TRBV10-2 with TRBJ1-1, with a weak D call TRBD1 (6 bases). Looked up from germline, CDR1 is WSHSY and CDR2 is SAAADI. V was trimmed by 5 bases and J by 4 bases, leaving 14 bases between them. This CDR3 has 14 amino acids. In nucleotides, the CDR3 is TGCGCCAGCAGTACCGGGACAACGGGCACTGAAGCTTTCTTT. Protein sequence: CASSTGTTGTEAFF.

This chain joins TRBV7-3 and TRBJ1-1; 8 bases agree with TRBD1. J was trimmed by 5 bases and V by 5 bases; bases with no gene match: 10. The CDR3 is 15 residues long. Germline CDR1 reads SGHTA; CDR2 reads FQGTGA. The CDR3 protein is CASSPRTGRGTEAFF. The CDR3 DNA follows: TGTGCCAGCAGCCCCCGGACAGGGAGGGGTACTGAAGCTTTCTTT.

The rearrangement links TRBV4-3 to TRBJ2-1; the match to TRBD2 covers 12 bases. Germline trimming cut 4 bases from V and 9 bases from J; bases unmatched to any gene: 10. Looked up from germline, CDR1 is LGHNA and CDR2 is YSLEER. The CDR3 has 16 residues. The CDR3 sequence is CASSPTRLAGDGEQFF. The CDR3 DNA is TGCGCCAGCAGCCCCACGAGACTAGCGGGAGATGGTGAGCAGTTCTTC.

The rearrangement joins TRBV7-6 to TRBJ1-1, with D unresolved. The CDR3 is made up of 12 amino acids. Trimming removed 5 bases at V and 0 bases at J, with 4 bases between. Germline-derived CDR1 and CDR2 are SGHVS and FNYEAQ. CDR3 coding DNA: TGTGCCAGCAGCGCGGTGAACACTGAAGCTTTCTTT. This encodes CASSAVNTEAFF.

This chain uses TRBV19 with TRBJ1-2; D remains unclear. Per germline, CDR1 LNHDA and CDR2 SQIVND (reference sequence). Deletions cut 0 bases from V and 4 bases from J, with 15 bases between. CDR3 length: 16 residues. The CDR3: CASSIDHPALGYGYTF. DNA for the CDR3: TGTGCCAGTAGTATAGATCACCCGGCCCTGGGCTATGGCTACACCTTC. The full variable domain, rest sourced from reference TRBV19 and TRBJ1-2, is DGGITQSPKYLFRKEGQNVTLSCEQNLNHDAMYWYRQDPGQGLRLIYYSQIVNDFQKGDIAEGYSVSREKKESFPLTVTSAQKNPTAFYLCASSIDHPALGYGYTFGSGTRLTVV.